This TCR beta chain was obtained from a study of cytomegalovirus exposure and HLA in healthy donors. V dropped 3 bases and J dropped 5 bases, with 13 bases sitting between them. The V gene's germline CDR1 is LNHDA and CDR2 SQIVND (reference sequence). The CDR3 runs 14 residues. A note on this clone: Its specificity is not known.

General study points: With further analysis later on, most CMV-associated TCR beta chains appeared HLA-restricted. Later examination showed HLA-associated TCR beta chains had greater clonal expansion than equally common others. The likely origin of a cluster of highly shared sequence variants was a sequencing artifact. Across donors, presence/absence analyses took sequencing depth to be roughly uniform.

The PCR contained 60 Vbeta and 13 Jbeta primers. Here immunoSEQ multiplex PCR was the method, and the copy in TCRdb shows in-frame clones only, minus some. The data show 100,000 to 120,000 clones, around 77% seen once. The gene calls are TRBV19 and TRBJ2-5; D perhaps matches TRBD2 (5 bases). The TCR was taken from a woman aged 25 to 45 in good health and CMV-seropositive. Sequencing was done on a sample of PBMCs. DNA of the CDR3: TGTGCCAGTAGTATGGCGGGCGCTGGGGAGACCCAGTACTTC. Encoded protein: CASSMAGAGETQYF.